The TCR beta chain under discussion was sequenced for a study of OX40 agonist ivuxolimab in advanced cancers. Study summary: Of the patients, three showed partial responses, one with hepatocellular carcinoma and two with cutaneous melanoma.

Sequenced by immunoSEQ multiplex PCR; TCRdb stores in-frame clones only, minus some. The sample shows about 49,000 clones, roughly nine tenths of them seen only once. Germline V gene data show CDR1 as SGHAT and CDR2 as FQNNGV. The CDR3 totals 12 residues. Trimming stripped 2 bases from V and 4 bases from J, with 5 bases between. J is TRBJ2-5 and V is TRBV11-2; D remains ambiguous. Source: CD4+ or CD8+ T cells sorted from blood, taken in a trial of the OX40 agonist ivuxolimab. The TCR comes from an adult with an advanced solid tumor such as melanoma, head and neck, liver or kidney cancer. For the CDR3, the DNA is TGTGCCAGCAGCTTACAGCGAGAGACCCAGTACTTC. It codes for CASSLQRETQYF.